This entry lists 11 T cell receptor beta chains sequenced from one sample in a study of early stage breast cancer tumors. Measured with immunoSEQ multiplex PCR; TCRdb has only the in-frame clones, and not every one. Of about 36,000 clones detected, around 68% appear once; the ten largest clones hold under 7%. The sequencing sample was made of blood. The receptors derive from a person in their sixties with breast cancer.

This clone came up a few times. This chain links TRBV28 with TRBJ1-1; no firm D call. The germline V gene has CDR1 MDHEN and CDR2 SYDVKM. The length of the CDR3 is 15 residues. Trimming cost V 2 bases and J 7 bases, with 17 bases left between them. In DNA form, the CDR3 reads TGTGCCAGCAGTTTAAGGTTTAGGGTCGGAGGTGAAGCTTTCTTT. It codes for CASSLRFRVGGEAFF. Full variable domain (missing parts from reference TRBV28 and TRBJ1-1): DVKVTQSSRYLVKRTGEKVFLECVQDMDHENMFWYRQDPGLGLRLIYFSYDVKMKEKGDIPEGYSVSREKKERFSLILESASTNQTSMYLCASSLRFRVGGEAFFGQGTRLTVV.

The chain uses TRBV4-1 and TRBJ2-1; D is unresolved. Germline loops: CDR1 MGHRA, CDR2 YSYEKL. V was cut by 1 base and J by 7 bases, with 11 bases left in between. The CDR3 is 14 residues long. The CDR3 bases are TGCGCCAGCAGCCAAGGCGAAGTGCGGAATGAGCAGTTCTTC. This sequence encodes CASSQGEVRNEQFF.

The chain combines TRBV11-2 with TRBJ2-1, with 8 bases fitting TRBD2. V shed 0 bases and J 2 bases; nucleotides not matched to a gene: 6. CDR3 length equals 17 residues. CDR1 and CDR2 (germline): SGHAT, FQNNGV. The CDR3 DNA sequence: TGTGCCAGCAGCTTAGATCCTAGCGGGCCCCCCTACAATGAGCAGTTCTTC. Protein: CASSLDPSGPPYNEQFF.

The chain has TRBV18 and TRBJ2-1; D may be TRBD1 (6 bases). The CDR3 has 14 residues. Germline loops: CDR1 KGHSH, CDR2 LQKENI. V shed 6 bases and J shed 6 bases, with 15 bases lying between them. CDR3 protein: CASSSIGQRNEQFF. CDR3 nucleotide sequence: TGTGCCAGCTCCTCCATTGGACAGCGCAATGAGCAGTTCTTC. The full variable domain, completed using reference TRBV18 and TRBJ2-1, is NAGVMQNPRHLVRRRGQEARLRCSPMKGHSHVYWYRQLPEEGLKFMVYLQKENIIDESGMPKERFSAEFPKEGPSILRIQQVVRGDSAAYFCASSSIGQRNEQFFGPGTRLTVL.

This chain connects TRBV5-1 to TRBJ2-5; no clear D. The J call may be mistaken, given a closer DNA end match to TRBJ2-7. This CDR3 contains 13 residues. Germline CDR1 SGHRS, CDR2 YFSETQ. CDR3: CASSQSYSYEQYF. The DNA for the CDR3 is TGCGCCAGCAGCCAGTCCTACTCCTACGAGCAGTACTTC.

This chain links TRBV30 with TRBJ2-3; 7 nucleotides line up with TRBD2. Germline assignment: CDR1 GTSNPN and CDR2 SVGIG (reference sequence). The CDR3 contains 13 residues. J gave up 4 bases and V 2 bases, and 3 bases lay outside the gene matches. The chain's CDR3 is CAWSRGVPDTQYF. In DNA, the CDR3 is TGTGCCTGGAGTCGGGGGGTCCCAGATACGCAGTATTTT.

The rearrangement links TRBV18 to TRBJ2-3; 9 bases are a match to TRBD1. Germline assignment: CDR1 KGHSH and CDR2 LQKENI. Germline trimming cut 5 bases from V and 4 bases from J; bases unmatched to any gene: 10. The CDR3 is made up of 16 amino acids. The CDR3 nucleotides are TGTGCCAGCTCAAGCCGGACGGGACAGGGACCAGATACGCAGTATTTT. Its translation is CASSSRTGQGPDTQYF.

This clone was detected only once. The chain recombines TRBV19 with TRBJ2-1; perhaps TRBD2 as D (5 bases). The V end lost 7 bases, the J end lost 10 bases, and 11 bases lay between the germline ends. Germline loops: CDR1 LNHDA, CDR2 SQIVND (reference sequence). The CDR3 consists of 11 residues. In DNA form, the CDR3 reads TGTGCCAGTAATCCGGGGAACGAGCAGTTCTTC. It yields the protein CASNPGNEQFF. Combining the CDR3 with reference TRBV19 and TRBJ2-1 gives the whole variable domain DGGITQSPKYLFRKEGQNVTLSCEQNLNHDAMYWYRQDPGQGLRLIYYSQIVNDFQKGDIAEGYSVSREKKESFPLTVTSAQKNPTAFYLCASNPGNEQFFGPGTRLTVL.

This rearrangement joins TRBV5-6 to TRBJ2-2; D ambiguous. The CDR3 sequence is 14 residues long. V lost 6 bases and J lost 1, with 10 bases in between. CDR1 SGHDT and CDR2 YYEEEE come from the germline V gene. As DNA, the CDR3 is TGTGCCAGCAACCCACGGAGGAACACCGGGGAGCTGTTTTTT. Amino acid sequence: CASNPRRNTGELFF.

The CDR3: CASSLGFSLTYEQYF. The CDR3 bases are TGTGCCAGCAGCTTAGGTTTCAGCCTTACCTACGAGCAGTACTTC. V usage is TRBV7-2 and J usage is TRBJ2-7; D gene ambiguous. The V and J ends lost 1 base and 2 bases respectively, with 12 bases between them. Looked up from germline, CDR1 is SGHTA and CDR2 is FQGNSA. The CDR3 is made up of 15 amino acids.

The V call is TRBV18, the J call TRBJ2-1; 15 positions match TRBD2. With 3 bases clipped from V and 5 bases from J, the junction kept 11 bases outside the gene matches. Germline loops: CDR1 KGHSH, CDR2 LQKENI. This CDR3 has 19 residues. This chain's CDR3 is CASSPGLAGGLTPHNEQFF. The CDR3, as DNA: TGTGCCAGCTCACCCGGACTAGCGGGAGGGCTAACACCTCACAATGAGCAGTTCTTC. The full variable domain, in which reference TRBV18 and TRBJ2-1 provide the parts outside the CDR3, is NAGVMQNPRHLVRRRGQEARLRCSPMKGHSHVYWYRQLPEEGLKFMVYLQKENIIDESGMPKERFSAEFPKEGPSILRIQQVVRGDSAAYFCASSPGLAGGLTPHNEQFFGPGTRLTVL.